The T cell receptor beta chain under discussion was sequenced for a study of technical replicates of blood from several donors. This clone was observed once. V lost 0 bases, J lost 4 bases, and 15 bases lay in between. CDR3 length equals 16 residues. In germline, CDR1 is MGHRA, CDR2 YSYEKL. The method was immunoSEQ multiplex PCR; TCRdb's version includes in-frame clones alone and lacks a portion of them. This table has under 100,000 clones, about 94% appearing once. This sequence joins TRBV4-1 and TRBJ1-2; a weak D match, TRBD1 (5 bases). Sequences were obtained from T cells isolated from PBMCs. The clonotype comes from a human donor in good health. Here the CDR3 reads CASSQEGGNRRYGYTF. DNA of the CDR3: TGCGCCAGCAGCCAAGAAGGCGGAAACAGGCGCTATGGCTACACCTTC.